The rows below give T cell receptor beta chains drawn from one sample of a study of T cell responses to AZD1222 COVID-19 vaccine. Some clones are missing from TCRdb's copy, which holds only in-frame ones; the method was immunoSEQ multiplex PCR. The data show 150,000 to 180,000 clones, with 86% seen just once and 5% to 6% held by the top ten. The specimen comprised peripheral blood, sampled on day 0 of MenACWY control vaccination. The origin of the receptors is an adult in good health. CDR3s include the opening cysteine and the closing phenylalanine or tryptophan. D genes are given only for firm matches. Expanded clones get a size class; other rows say once, few or many, or leave the size out.

D gene	clone size	V gene	J gene	CDR3 protein	CDR3 DNA
NA	NA	TRBV30	TRBJ1-5	CAWSRAGNQPQHF	TGTGCCTGGAGTAGGGCAGGCAATCAGCCCCAGCATTTT
TRBD1	NA	TRBV7-6	TRBJ2-7	CASSPLQGAKSYEQYF	TGTGCCAGCAGCCCCCTTCAGGGGGCCAAGTCCTACGAGCAGTACTTC
NA	NA	TRBV5-6	TRBJ1-2	CASSFADNYGYTF	TGTGCCAGCAGCTTCGCAGATAACTATGGCTACACCTTC
NA	NA	TRBV5-1	TRBJ1-4	CASSFSPATNEKLFF	TGCGCCAGCAGCTTTTCCCCAGCGACTAATGAAAAACTGTTTTTT
TRBD1	NA	TRBV19	TRBJ1-1	CASSIGGGYTEAFF	TGTGCCAGTAGTATAGGAGGGGGCTACACTGAAGCTTTCTTT
NA	NA	TRBV3-1/TRBV3-2	TRBJ2-1	CASSLRTNEQFF	TGTGCCAGCAGCCTAAGGACCAATGAGCAGTTCTTC
NA	NA	TRBV4-1	TRBJ1-1	CASSQDPQVYRAFF	TGCGCCAGCAGCCAAGATCCCCAGGTCTACAGGGCTTTCTTT
TRBD1	NA	TRBV5-1	TRBJ1-4	CASSLTGGSNEKLFF	TGCGCCAGCAGCTTGACAGGGGGATCTAATGAAAAACTGTTTTTT
NA	NA	TRBV12-3/TRBV12-4	TRBJ1-4	CASSTQNREKLFF	TGTGCCAGCTCTACCCAAAACCGGGAAAAACTGTTTTTT
NA	NA	TRBV5-1	TRBJ1-4	CASSSQGLNEKLFF	TGCGCCAGCAGCTCACAGGGCCTGAATGAAAAACTGTTTTTT
TRBD2	NA	TRBV9	TRBJ2-7	CASSAGLESSYEQYF	TGTGCCAGCAGCGCGGGACTAGAGAGCTCCTACGAGCAGTACTTC
TRBD1	NA	TRBV6-6	TRBJ1-1	CASSSTGGPNTEAFF	TGTGCCAGCAGTTCGACAGGGGGCCCGAACACTGAAGCTTTCTTT
NA	NA	TRBV28	TRBJ2-3	CASRDGGTDTQYF	TGTGCCAGCCGAGACGGGGGCACAGATACGCAGTATTTT
NA	NA	TRBV18	TRBJ1-5	CASSLETGYQPQHF	TGTGCCAGCTCACTGGAGACAGGCTATCAGCCCCAGCATTTT
TRBD2	NA	TRBV6-2/TRBV6-3	TRBJ2-3	CASSLPTSGISALPDTQYF	TGTGCCAGCAGTCTCCCTACTAGCGGGATATCGGCTTTGCCAGATACGCAGTATTTT
NA	NA	TRBV6-2/TRBV6-3	TRBJ1-6	CASSYPPRGGGNSPLHF	TGTGCCAGCAGTTACCCACCGAGGGGGGGAGGTAATTCACCCCTCCACTTT
NA	once	TRBV29-1	TRBJ2-7	CSVEDTDRTYEQYF	TGCAGCGTTGAAGATACGGACAGAACCTACGAGCAGTACTTC
NA	NA	TRBV5-1	TRBJ1-2	CASSLAQGGSYGYTF	TGCGCCAGCAGCTTGGCGCAAGGAGGGTCCTATGGCTACACCTTC
TRBD2	once	TRBV28	TRBJ2-1	CASSYSLRLAGASYNEQFF	TGTGCCAGCAGTTACTCACTTCGGTTAGCGGGGGCCTCCTACAATGAGCAGTTCTTC
TRBD1	NA	TRBV27	TRBJ1-2	CASTMGGQVHF	TGTGCCAGCACTATGGGGGGACAGGTTCACTTC
TRBD2	NA	TRBV7-6	TRBJ2-2	CASTRGLAGATGELFF	TGTGCCAGCACCAGAGGGCTAGCGGGAGCCACCGGGGAGCTGTTTTTT
NA	NA	TRBV7-9	TRBJ1-1	CASSLQGASTEAFF	TGTGCCAGCAGCTTACAAGGGGCGAGCACTGAAGCTTTCTTT
NA	NA	TRBV6-1	TRBJ1-2	CASSEEWNGYTF	TGTGCCAGCAGTGAAGAGTGGAATGGCTACACCTTC
TRBD2	few	TRBV6-6	TRBJ2-1	CASSIRGTSYNEQFF	TGTGCCAGCAGTATCCGAGGGACTAGCTACAATGAGCAGTTCTTC
NA	NA	TRBV5-1	TRBJ2-7	CASSLRSRLYEQYF	TGCGCCAGCAGCTTGAGGAGCAGGCTCTACGAGCAGTACTTC
NA	NA	TRBV4-3	TRBJ1-4	CASSQVLGTTWYEKLFF	TGCGCCAGCAGCCAAGTATTAGGGACCACCTGGTACGAAAAACTGTTTTTT
TRBD1	NA	TRBV27	TRBJ1-6	CASSADRVRSYNSPLHF	TGTGCCAGCAGTGCGGACAGGGTTAGATCCTATAATTCACCCCTCCACTTT
NA	NA	TRBV18	TRBJ1-2	CASSPDTDYGYTF	TGTGCCAGCTCACCGGATACGGACTATGGCTACACCTTC
TRBD2	once	TRBV19	TRBJ2-2	CASSMQAGGDTGELFF	TGTGCCAGTAGTATGCAAGCGGGGGGTGACACCGGGGAGCTGTTTTTT
NA	NA	TRBV6-6	TRBJ1-1	CASIRGTEAFF	TGTGCCAGCATTAGGGGAACTGAAGCTTTCTTT
NA	NA	TRBV6-5	TRBJ1-6	CASSYSLGSPLHF	TGTGCCAGCAGTTACTCGTTAGGGTCACCCCTCCACTTT
NA	NA	TRBV19	TRBJ1-6	CASTLAGQFISNSPLHF	TGTGCCAGTACTCTGGCAGGTCAATTCATCTCCAATTCACCCCTCCACTTT
NA	NA	TRBV5-8	TRBJ1-3	CASSLDERSGNTIYF	TGTGCCAGCAGCTTGGACGAACGCTCTGGAAACACCATATATTTT
NA	NA	TRBV5-1	TRBJ2-2	CASSWDAGLGTGELFF	TGCGCCAGCAGCTGGGACGCCGGTTTGGGGACCGGGGAGCTGTTTTTT
TRBD1	NA	TRBV19	TRBJ1-1	CASSDRGRNTEAFF	TGTGCCAGTAGCGACAGGGGGCGAAACACTGAAGCTTTCTTT
NA	NA	TRBV6-1	TRBJ1-3	CASSDSAGLTGNTIYF	TGTGCCAGCAGTGATAGCGCAGGACTTACTGGAAACACCATATATTTT
TRBD1	NA	TRBV11-2	TRBJ2-7	CASSEDRDRGLGEQYF	TGTGCCAGCAGCGAGGACCGGGACAGGGGGCTGGGGGAGCAGTACTTC
NA	once	TRBV14	TRBJ2-3	CATKRGATGTDTQYF	TGTGCCACCAAGCGGGGAGCGACAGGGACAGATACGCAGTATTTT
TRBD2	NA	TRBV19	TRBJ2-7	CASSPRTSGSGYEQYF	TGTGCCAGTAGTCCGCGGACTAGCGGGAGCGGCTACGAGCAGTACTTC
TRBD1	NA	TRBV11-2	TRBJ1-2	CASSRPGQGRYGYTF	TGTGCCAGCAGCCGCCCGGGACAGGGGAGATATGGCTACACCTTC
NA	few	TRBV11-2	TRBJ2-3	CASSLPQDGVARYF	TGTGCCAGCAGCTTACCCCAAGACGGCGTCGCGCGGTATTTT
NA	NA	TRBV10-3	TRBJ1-1	CAISEDPRDTEAFF	TGTGCCATCAGTGAGGACCCGAGGGACACTGAAGCTTTCTTT
NA	NA	TRBV5-1	TRBJ2-3	CATSGGPLTTQYF	TGCGCCACCAGTGGGGGGCCCTTAACTACGCAGTATTTT
NA	NA	TRBV9	TRBJ2-1	CASSVVQGPGNEQFF	TGTGCCAGCAGCGTAGTACAGGGACCAGGCAATGAGCAGTTCTTC
NA	NA	TRBV27	TRBJ2-3	CASSLIFDTQYF	TGTGCCAGCAGTTTAATTTTCGATACGCAGTATTTT
NA	NA	TRBV4-2	TRBJ2-5	CASSGLSGQETQYF	TGTGCCAGCAGCGGACTTTCGGGACAAGAGACCCAGTACTTC
TRBD2	NA	TRBV5-1	TRBJ2-3	CASTQPWGGDTQYF	TGCGCCAGCACCCAACCTTGGGGGGGGGATACGCAGTATTTT
TRBD1	NA	TRBV29-1	TRBJ1-3	CSATTGGDSGNTIYF	TGCAGCGCGACGACAGGGGGGGACTCTGGAAACACCATATATTTT
NA	few	TRBV7-9	TRBJ1-3	CASSPMGTPRGNTIYF	TGTGCCAGCAGCCCCATGGGCACTCCACGGGGAAACACCATATATTTT
TRBD1	NA	TRBV28	TRBJ1-5	CASSKHRGQHQPQHF	TGTGCCAGCAGTAAACACAGGGGGCAGCATCAGCCCCAGCATTTT
NA	few	TRBV24-1	TRBJ2-1	CATSGGTTYNEQFF	TGTGCCACCAGTGGGGGCACCACCTACAATGAGCAGTTCTTC
TRBD1	NA	TRBV4-1	TRBJ2-3	CASSQLQGQGLADTQYF	TGCGCCAGCAGCCAATTGCAAGGACAGGGTCTCGCAGATACGCAGTATTTT
NA	NA	TRBV5-1	TRBJ1-6	CASSLAGGNNSPLHF	TGCGCCAGCAGCTTGGCCGGGGGGAATAATTCACCCCTCCACTTT
TRBD1	NA	TRBV7-2	TRBJ1-1	CASSITGQGWTEAFF	TGTGCCAGCAGCATCACAGGACAGGGGTGGACTGAAGCTTTCTTT
NA	few	TRBV6-5	TRBJ1-2	CASSSIYGYTF	TGTGCCAGCAGTTCAATCTATGGCTACACCTTC
NA	NA	TRBV6-2/TRBV6-3	TRBJ2-1	CASSQGGVKFF	TGTGCCAGCAGTCAAGGGGGTGTAAAGTTCTTC
TRBD1	once	TRBV6-2/TRBV6-3	TRBJ1-2	CASSRPGTGRGSYGYTF	TGTGCCAGCAGCCGTCCCGGGACAGGGAGAGGTAGCTATGGCTACACCTTC
TRBD1	NA	TRBV19	TRBJ1-2	CASSSWDRDGYTF	TGTGCCAGTAGTAGTTGGGACAGGGATGGCTACACCTTC
NA	few	TRBV12-3/TRBV12-4	TRBJ1-2	CASSPIGGYTF	TGTGCCAGCAGTCCCATTGGTGGCTACACCTTC